This TCR beta chain was recorded in a study of monozygotic twins with inflammatory bowel disease. CDR3 length: 15 amino acids. Study-wide results and caveats: Twin pairs that were concordant did not differ from discordant pairs in repertoire similarity, possibly from limited power. IBD patients showed reduced TCRbeta diversity (inverse Simpson) versus healthy co-twins.

Concerning this clonotype: Its antigen remains unknown.

No DNA is given; TCRdb re-called the 5' RACE reads and lists each CDR3 protein once. This sample's clone table lists 400,000 to 500,000 distinct CDR3 sequences. This clonotype was sampled from a human donor with ulcerative colitis or Crohn's disease, or a healthy co-twin of an affected twin (not recorded which). The J gene is TRBJ2-7, the V gene TRBV12-3 or TRBV12-4; TCRdb outputs TRBD1, but without DNA this stays unchecked. The specimen was blood. The CDR3 sequence: CASRPDREDSYEQYF.